This record covers a single TCR beta chain. TCRdb passed the PCR reads through MiXCR, listing each CDR3 protein once. The sample lists some 20,000 distinct CDR3 sequences, roughly 41% occurring once. This entry comes from a study of tumor-infiltrating lymphocytes in oesophageal squamous cell carcinoma. The germline V gene has CDR1 SGDLS and CDR2 YYNGEE. V shed 0 bases and J shed 3 bases, with 10 bases lying between them. The CDR3 is made up of 15 amino acids. The chain recombines TRBV9 with TRBJ2-1; TRBD1 might be the D (6 bases). This receptor was taken from a male donor with esophageal squamous cell carcinoma. The sample taken for sequencing was normal esophageal tissue next to the tumor. The CDR3 spells CASSVVDSHYNEQFF. Here the CDR3 DNA reads TGTGCCAGCAGCGTAGTGGACAGCCACTACAATGAGCAGTTCTTC.